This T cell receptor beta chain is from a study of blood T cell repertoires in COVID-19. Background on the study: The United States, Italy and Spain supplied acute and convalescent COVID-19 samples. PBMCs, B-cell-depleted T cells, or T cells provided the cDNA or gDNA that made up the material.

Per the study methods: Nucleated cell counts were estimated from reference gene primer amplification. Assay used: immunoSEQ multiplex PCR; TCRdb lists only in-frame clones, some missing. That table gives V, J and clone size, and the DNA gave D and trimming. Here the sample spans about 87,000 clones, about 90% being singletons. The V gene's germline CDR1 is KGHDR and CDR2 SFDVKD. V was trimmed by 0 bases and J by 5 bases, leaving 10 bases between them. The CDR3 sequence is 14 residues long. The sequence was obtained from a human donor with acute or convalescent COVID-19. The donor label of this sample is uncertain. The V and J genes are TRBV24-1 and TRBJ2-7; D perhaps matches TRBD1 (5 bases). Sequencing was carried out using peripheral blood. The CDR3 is CATSDLQKGDEQYF. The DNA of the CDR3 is TGTGCCACCAGTGATTTGCAAAAAGGGGACGAGCAGTACTTC.